This passage covers 24 T cell receptor beta chains from one sample sequenced in a study of beta chain features in type 1 diabetes. The sequenced template was cDNA made from the entire isolated RNA. TCRdb's table, derived via immunoSEQ multiplex PCR, lists solely in-frame clones and lacks some. The sample has approximately 400,000 clones, approximately 15% seen once. Specimen: naive CD4+ T cells from blood. These receptors all come from a woman aged 18-30 years in good health.

This clone was observed a handful of times. The chain uses TRBV27 and TRBJ2-1, with 9 bases lining up with TRBD1. The V and J ends lost 5 bases and 6 bases, in that order; junction bases with no gene match: 14. This CDR3 has 17 amino acids. Germline assignment: CDR1 MNHEY and CDR2 SMNVEV (reference sequence). In DNA, the CDR3 is TGTGCCAGCAGTCCCGAATTCGGGACAGGGAGGGTCAATGAGCAGTTCTTC. Translation: CASSPEFGTGRVNEQFF.

The sample holds a few counts of this clone. V usage is TRBV27 and J usage is TRBJ2-1; 14 bases line up with TRBD2. V was pared by 5 bases and J by 7 bases, with 4 bases of the junction left unmatched. CDR3 length equals 15 residues. Germline V gives CDR1 MNHEY, CDR2 SMNVEV (reference sequence). For the CDR3, the DNA is TGTGCCAGCAGTCGGGGACTAGCGGGAGAGAATGAGCAGTTCTTC. It codes for CASSRGLAGENEQFF.

This chain connects TRBV29-1 to TRBJ2-4; D is undetermined. This CDR3 contains 13 residues. V lost 7 bases and J lost 0, with 10 bases in between. Germline V gene data show CDR1 as SQVTM and CDR2 as ANQGSEA. The CDR3 coding sequence is TGCAGCGCAAGAGAGATAGCCAAAAACATTCAGTACTTC. Protein product: CSAREIAKNIQYF.

This clone appeared a few times. The rearrangement joins TRBV18 to TRBJ2-3; 7 nucleotides match TRBD2. Germline CDR1 is KGHSH and CDR2 is LQKENI. The V segment lost 2 bases and the J segment 5 bases; nucleotides outside the gene matches: 1. This CDR3 region has 13 residues. The CDR3, as DNA: TGTGCCAGCTCACCAACGGGGGGAGATACGCAGTATTTT. It yields the protein CASSPTGGDTQYF.

The chain has TRBV10-3 and TRBJ2-3; maybe TRBD2 (5 bases). V was pared by 4 bases and J by 0 bases, with 8 bases between. The CDR3 length is 14 residues. From germline, CDR1 is ENHRY and CDR2 SYGVKD. CDR3 sequence: CAISVSGSTDTQYF. CDR3 nucleotide sequence: TGTGCCATCAGTGTCAGCGGAAGCACAGATACGCAGTATTTT.

This clone was recorded only once. V and J are TRBV9 and TRBJ2-7, with TRBD2 matching 8 bases. Unmatched junction bases numbered 16, after V lost 4 bases and J lost 7 bases. Germline CDR1 reads SGDLS; CDR2 reads YYNGEE. The CDR3 has 16 residues. The CDR3 loop reads CASSPQLREAVEEQYF. The CDR3 DNA reads TGTGCCAGCAGCCCCCAATTGCGGGAGGCCGTGGAAGAGCAGTACTTC.

This clone was counted a single time. This chain uses TRBV25-1 with TRBJ2-5, with 11 positions matching TRBD2. Losses at the gene ends were 8 bases for V and 0 bases for J; bases not matched to a gene: 2. The germline gives CDR1 MGHDK, CDR2 SYGVNS. This CDR3 has 14 residues. The CDR3 nucleotides are TGTGCCAGCGGACTAGCGGGCCACCAAGAGACCCAGTACTTC. Its translation is CASGLAGHQETQYF.

The chain employs TRBV7-2 and TRBJ2-3; D ambiguous. This CDR3 has 15 amino acids. CDR1 is SGHTA and CDR2 is FQGNSA in the germline V gene. V lost 8 bases and J 2 bases, leaving 17 bases between the germline ends. CDR3 sequence (DNA): TGTGCCAGCCAGAGAGTAGCCGCGAACACAGATACGCAGTATTTT. It yields the protein CASQRVAANTDTQYF.

V is TRBV6-5 and J is TRBJ1-1, with 7 bases identical to TRBD1. Trimming cost V 2 bases and J 7 bases; bases outside gene matches: 4. From germline, CDR1 is MNHEY and CDR2 SVGAGI. This CDR3 has 13 amino acids. The CDR3 DNA is TGTGCCAGCAGTTACGAGGGGACAGTTGAAGCTTTCTTT. It yields the protein CASSYEGTVEAFF.

This clone was detected a few times. This chain connects TRBV29-1 to TRBJ2-7, with 9 positions matching TRBD1. With 6 bases clipped from V and 3 bases from J, the junction kept 6 bases outside the gene matches. Germline CDR1 and CDR2: SQVTM and ANQGSEA. The CDR3 spans 13 residues. CDR3 coding DNA: TGCAGCGTCACCGGGACAGGGCTCTACGAGCAGTACTTC. It codes for CSVTGTGLYEQYF.

The chain recombines TRBV29-1 with TRBJ2-7, with D tentatively TRBD1 (5 bases). V lost 4 bases and J 3 bases, leaving 7 bases between the germline ends. This CDR3 spans 11 amino acids. Germline V gene sequence: CDR1 SQVTM, CDR2 ANQGSEA. The CDR3 coding sequence is TGCAGCGTTGGACAGAGCTACGAGCAGTACTTC. It codes for CSVGQSYEQYF.

This clone was counted between two and nine times. V is TRBV28 and J is TRBJ2-5, with a possible D match to TRBD2 (5 bases). V lost 4 bases to trimming and J lost 8 bases, with 8 bases between them. The CDR3 totals 11 residues. CDR1 and CDR2 from the germline V gene are MDHEN and SYDVKM. CDR3 nucleotides: TGTGCCAGCAGTTCCAGACTAACCCAGTACTTC. Protein: CASSSRLTQYF.

This clone was counted a few times. This chain links TRBV7-2 with TRBJ2-4, with no clear D. The CDR3 extends over 16 amino acids. Germline assignment: CDR1 SGHTA and CDR2 FQGNSA. The V and J ends lost 1 base and 0 bases respectively, with 10 bases between them. CDR3 protein: CASSLGPTIAKNIQYF. CDR3 nucleotides: TGTGCCAGCAGCTTAGGGCCCACCATAGCCAAAAACATTCAGTACTTC.

The rearrangement joins TRBV29-1 to TRBJ2-1; maybe TRBD2 (6 bases). Germline lookup yields CDR1 SQVTM and CDR2 ANQGSEA. The CDR3 is made up of 16 amino acids. V shed 0 bases and J shed 4 bases, with 16 bases lying between them. The CDR3 region has the DNA TGCAGCGTTGAAGATCGTAGGGCGGGGCAGTACAATGAGCAGTTCTTC. It yields the protein CSVEDRRAGQYNEQFF.

This clone was detected a few times. This chain uses TRBV4-1 with TRBJ2-7; 11 nucleotides line up with TRBD2. The CDR3 loop spans 15 amino acids. Trimming at V came to 4 bases and at J to 4 bases, leaving 6 bases not matched to a gene. Germline V lookup: CDR1 MGHRA, CDR2 YSYEKL. The CDR3 nucleotides read TGCGCCAGCAGCCTACTAGCGGGAGTATCGTACGAGCAGTACTTC. It specifies CASSLLAGVSYEQYF.

V gene TRBV28 combines with J gene TRBJ2-1; TRBD2 aligns across 7 bases. CDR1 is MDHEN and CDR2 is SYDVKM in the germline V gene. V shed 2 bases, J shed 5 bases, and the junction held 15 bases outside the gene matches. The CDR3 runs to 18 residues. CDR3 nucleotides: TGTGCCAGCAGTTTACCAGGCTTCACGGGAGGAGTCGACAATGAGCAGTTCTTC. Amino acids: CASSLPGFTGGVDNEQFF.

V gene TRBV29-1 combines with J gene TRBJ2-7; the D is unclear. This CDR3 spans 10 amino acids. V was pared by 7 bases and J by 3 bases, with 7 bases between. CDR1 and CDR2 from the germline V gene are SQVTM and ANQGSEA. In DNA form, the CDR3 reads TGCAGCGCTGCTAACTACGAGCAGTACTTC. It is translated as CSAANYEQYF.

The chain carries TRBV13 and TRBJ2-7; 15 positions match TRBD2. Trimming at V came to 1 base and at J to 5 bases, leaving 6 bases not matched to a gene. Germline V gene data show CDR1 as PRHDT and CDR2 as FYEKMQ (reference sequence). CDR3 length: 17 residues. The DNA of the CDR3 is TGTGCCAGCAGCTTAGAGGTCGGACTAGCGGGAGGGAACGAGCAGTACTTC. This translates into CASSLEVGLAGGNEQYF.

The chain recombines TRBV27 with TRBJ2-7, with 9 bases that match TRBD1. The CDR3 contains 13 residues. V trimming: 5 bases; J trimming: 3 bases; junction bases outside the gene matches: 2. The germline V gene has CDR1 MNHEY and CDR2 SMNVEV (reference sequence). The CDR3 DNA follows: TGTGCCAGCAGTCTGGACAGGGGCTACGAGCAGTACTTC. It encodes CASSLDRGYEQYF.

This clone was detected only a few times. V is TRBV19 and J is TRBJ2-7, with D tentatively TRBD1 (6 bases). This CDR3 is built from 14 residues. Trimming took off 5 bases at V and 3 bases at J, with 14 bases between the two ends. CDR1 is LNHDA, CDR2 SQIVND, per germline (reference sequence). The CDR3 loop is CASSSWTDDYEQYF. Here the CDR3 DNA reads TGTGCCAGTAGTTCATGGACAGACGACTACGAGCAGTACTTC. Filled out from reference TRBV19 and TRBJ2-7, the complete variable domain reads DGGITQSPKYLFRKEGQNVTLSCEQNLNHDAMYWYRQDPGQGLRLIYYSQIVNDFQKGDIAEGYSVSREKKESFPLTVTSAQKNPTAFYLCASSSWTDDYEQYFGPGTRLTVT.

The chain uses TRBV9 and TRBJ2-1, with 7 positions matching TRBD2. Germline trimming cut 4 bases from V and 4 bases from J; bases unmatched to any gene: 17. The length of the CDR3 is 18 residues. The germline gives CDR1 SGDLS, CDR2 YYNGEE. CDR3 region: CASSPIGRAGKLYNEQFF. The CDR3 DNA reads as TGTGCCAGCAGCCCCATAGGGAGAGCGGGAAAGCTATACAATGAGCAGTTCTTC.

V usage is TRBV7-3 and J usage is TRBJ2-2, with 7 bases identical to TRBD1. This CDR3 is built from 15 residues. Germline V gene data show CDR1 as SGHTA and CDR2 as FQGTGA. Trimming cost V 3 bases and J 7 bases; bases outside gene matches: 8. CDR3 bases: TGTGCCAGCAGCTTCTCGACAGGGTCTGGCGGGGAGCTGTTTTTT. Translated: CASSFSTGSGGELFF.

CDR3 region: CSAQDTSGSWTGELFF. The CDR3 DNA follows: TGCAGCGCCCAGGATACTAGCGGGAGTTGGACCGGGGAGCTGTTTTTT. The genes are TRBV29-1 and TRBJ2-2; 11 bases align to TRBD2. CDR1 and CDR2 (germline): SQVTM, ANQGSEA. CDR3 length: 16 amino acids. The V gene end was trimmed by 7 bases and the J gene end by 5 bases; junction bases not matched to a gene: 12.

This clone has only a few counts. This rearrangement joins TRBV30 to TRBJ2-7; D remains unclear. This CDR3 is built from 13 residues. Per germline, CDR1 GTSNPN and CDR2 SVGIG (reference sequence). The V end was cut by 2 bases, the J end by 2 bases, with 10 bases between. For the CDR3, the DNA is TGTGCCTGGAGTTCAACAGATCCCTACGAGCAGTACTTC. Translation gives CAWSSTDPYEQYF.